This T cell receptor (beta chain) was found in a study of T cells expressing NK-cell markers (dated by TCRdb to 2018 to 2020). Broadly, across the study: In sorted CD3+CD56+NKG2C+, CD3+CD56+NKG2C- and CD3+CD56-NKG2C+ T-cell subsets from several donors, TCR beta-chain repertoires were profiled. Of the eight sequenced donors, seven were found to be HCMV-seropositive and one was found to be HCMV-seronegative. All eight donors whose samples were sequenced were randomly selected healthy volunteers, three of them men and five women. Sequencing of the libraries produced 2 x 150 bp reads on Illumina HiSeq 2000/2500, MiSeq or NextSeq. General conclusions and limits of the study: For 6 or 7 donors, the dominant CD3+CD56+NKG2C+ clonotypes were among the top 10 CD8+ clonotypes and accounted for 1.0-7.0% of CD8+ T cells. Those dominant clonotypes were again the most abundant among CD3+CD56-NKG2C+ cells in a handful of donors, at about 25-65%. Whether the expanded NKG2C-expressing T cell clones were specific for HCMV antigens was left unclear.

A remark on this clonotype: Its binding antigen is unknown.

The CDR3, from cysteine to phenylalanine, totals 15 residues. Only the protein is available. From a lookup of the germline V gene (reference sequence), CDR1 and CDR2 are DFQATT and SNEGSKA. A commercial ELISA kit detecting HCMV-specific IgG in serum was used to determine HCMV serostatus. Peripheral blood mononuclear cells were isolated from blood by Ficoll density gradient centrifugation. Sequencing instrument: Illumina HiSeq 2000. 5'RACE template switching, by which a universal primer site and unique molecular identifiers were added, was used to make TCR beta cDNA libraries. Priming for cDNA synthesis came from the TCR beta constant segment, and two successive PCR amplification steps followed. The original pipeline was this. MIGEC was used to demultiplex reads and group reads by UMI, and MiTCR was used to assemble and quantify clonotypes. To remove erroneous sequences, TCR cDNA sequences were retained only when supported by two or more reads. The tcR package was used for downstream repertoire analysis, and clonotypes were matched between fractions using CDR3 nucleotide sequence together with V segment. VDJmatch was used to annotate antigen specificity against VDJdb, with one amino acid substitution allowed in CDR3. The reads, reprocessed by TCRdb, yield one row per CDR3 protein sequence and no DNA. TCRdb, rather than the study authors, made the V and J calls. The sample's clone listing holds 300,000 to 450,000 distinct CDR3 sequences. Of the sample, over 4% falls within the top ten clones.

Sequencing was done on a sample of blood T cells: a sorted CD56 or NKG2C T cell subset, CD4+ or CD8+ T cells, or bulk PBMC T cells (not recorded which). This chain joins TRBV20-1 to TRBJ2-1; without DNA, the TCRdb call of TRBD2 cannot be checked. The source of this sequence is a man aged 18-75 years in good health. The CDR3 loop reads CSARSSGGASYEQFF.